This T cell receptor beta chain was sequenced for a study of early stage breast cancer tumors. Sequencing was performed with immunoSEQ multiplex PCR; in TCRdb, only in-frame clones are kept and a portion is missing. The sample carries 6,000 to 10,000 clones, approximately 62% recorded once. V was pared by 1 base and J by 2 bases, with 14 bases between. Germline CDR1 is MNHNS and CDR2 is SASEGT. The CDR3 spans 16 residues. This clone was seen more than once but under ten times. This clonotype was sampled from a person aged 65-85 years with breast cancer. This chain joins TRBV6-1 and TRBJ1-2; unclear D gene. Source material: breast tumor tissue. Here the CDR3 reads CASSEGPGALNYGYTF. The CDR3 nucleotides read TGTGCCAGCAGTGAAGGGCCCGGAGCGCTAAACTATGGCTACACCTTC.